Listed here are 27 T cell receptor beta chains from one sample, sequenced in a study of T cells after yellow fever vaccination. Each CDR3 protein is one row after TCRdb ran MiXCR on the 5' RACE reads. This table holds about 120,000 distinct CDR3 sequences, about 8.2% found once. The material was CD8+ T cells sorted from PBMCs, obtained on the day of the yellow fever booster vaccination. The receptors shown here come from a man younger than 30 who received the YFV17D yellow fever vaccine.

This clonotype has more than one count but fewer than ten. V usage is TRBV7-8 and J usage is TRBJ2-7; D not resolved. Germline values: CDR1 SGHVS, CDR2 FQNEAQ. The CDR3 has 12 amino acids. V was clipped by 1 base and J by 6 bases, with 7 bases between them. This chain's CDR3 is CASSLVPSEQYF. DNA for the CDR3: TGTGCCAGCAGCTTAGTTCCCTCCGAGCAGTACTTC.

The rearrangement uses TRBV25-1 and TRBJ2-1; 10 bases map to TRBD1. Germline V lookup: CDR1 MGHDK, CDR2 SYGVNS. V gave up 6 bases and J gave up 5 bases; unmatched junction bases: 7. The CDR3 is 15 residues long. The DNA of the CDR3 is TGTGCCAGCAGGAATTATGGGACAGGGGACAATGAGCAGTTCTTC. It translates to CASRNYGTGDNEQFF.

This clonotype was seen more than once but under ten times. The rearrangement uses TRBV7-9 and TRBJ2-5; D is perhaps TRBD1 or TRBD2 (6 bases each). Germline V gene data show CDR1 as SEHNR and CDR2 as FQNEAQ (reference sequence). This CDR3 comprises 15 residues. Trimming removed 4 bases at V and 2 bases at J, with 14 bases between. CDR3 loop: CASSSRTGRQETQYF. In DNA form, the CDR3 reads TGTGCCAGCAGCTCGCGTACAGGGAGGCAAGAGACCCAGTACTTC.

This clonotype was detected only a few times. This sequence joins TRBV7-8 and TRBJ2-7; 13 nucleotides match TRBD2. The CDR3 totals 15 residues. V was clipped by 5 bases and J by 4 bases; unmatched bases: 5. In germline, CDR1 is SGHVS, CDR2 FQNEAQ. The CDR3 sequence is CASSIRLAGGYEQYF. CDR3 bases: TGTGCCAGCAGCATTCGACTAGCGGGGGGTTACGAGCAGTACTTC. Using reference TRBV7-8 and TRBJ2-7 for the parts outside the CDR3, the full variable domain is GAGVSQSPRYKVAKRGQDVALRCDPISGHVSLFWYQQALGQGPEFLTYFQNEAQLDKSGLPSDRFFAERPEGSVSTLKIQRTQQEDSAVYLCASSIRLAGGYEQYFGPGTRLTVT.

This clonotype was seen a handful of times. This chain joins TRBV5-1 and TRBJ2-3; 9 bases are shared with TRBD1. The CDR3 extends over 15 amino acids. The V gene's germline CDR1 is SGHRS and CDR2 YFSETQ. The V gene end was trimmed by 3 bases and the J gene end by 4 bases; junction bases not matched to a gene: 6. The CDR3 reads CASSSGTGRADTQYF. For the CDR3, the DNA is TGCGCCAGCAGCTCCGGGACAGGGAGAGCAGATACGCAGTATTTT.

About this clonotype itself: At one end, the junction sequence differs from germline, possibly due to a read error. V and J are TRBV29-1 and TRBJ2-3; 11 nucleotides match TRBD1. Looked up from germline, CDR1 is SQVTM and CDR2 is ANQGSEA. The CDR3 is 14 amino acids. The CDR3 here is CSVEGQGAPDTQYF. In DNA, the CDR3 is TGCAGCGTCGAAGGACAGGGGGCCCCAGATACGCAGTATTTT.

This clonotype was detected many times. The chain couples TRBV4-1 to TRBJ2-7; D possibly corresponds to TRBD1 (6 bases). The V end lost 4 bases, the J end lost 2 bases, and 15 bases lay between the germline ends. The CDR3 is 15 residues long. Germline assignment: CDR1 MGHRA and CDR2 YSYEKL. CDR3 nucleotides: TGCGCCAGCAGCCTCTCACAGGGACCCACCTACGAGCAGTACGTC. It translates to CASSLSQGPTYEQYV.

The CDR3 bases are TGTGCCAGCAGCCAACCGGGGCTTGGAGGCGAGCAGTACTTC. This translates into CASSQPGLGGEQYF. The chain combines TRBV4-2 with TRBJ2-7, with D perhaps being TRBD1 or TRBD2 (5 bases each). The CDR3 has 14 amino acids. The germline V and J ends were trimmed by 2 bases and 6 bases, with 14 bases remaining between them. Germline loops: CDR1 LGHNA, CDR2 YNFKEQ.

CDR3 region: CASSQEVMTGVNYGYTF. The DNA for the CDR3 is TGTGCCAGCAGCCAAGAGGTTATGACAGGGGTCAACTATGGCTACACCTTC. This rearrangement joins TRBV3-1 to TRBJ1-2; 8 bases are shared with TRBD1. The germline gives CDR1 LGHDT, CDR2 YNNKEL (reference sequence). J was trimmed by 2 bases and V by 0 bases; bases with no gene match: 8. This CDR3 has 17 amino acids.

Ten or more counts support this clonotype. This chain uses TRBV7-9 with TRBJ2-7, with 9 bases that match TRBD1. CDR1 is SEHNR and CDR2 is FQNEAQ in the germline V gene (reference sequence). The CDR3 length is 15 residues. V was clipped by 5 bases and J by 2 bases; unmatched bases: 7. The chain's CDR3 is CASSLTGTGPYEQYF. DNA for the CDR3: TGTGCCAGCAGCCTTACCGGGACAGGGCCCTACGAGCAGTACTTC.

This clonotype was counted only a few times. The CDR3 nucleotides read TGCAGCGTCACACGATCAGGGACCTACGAGCAGTACTTC. It yields the protein CSVTRSGTYEQYF. V gene TRBV29-1 combines with J gene TRBJ2-7; weak D call: TRBD1 (5 bases). The germline gives CDR1 SQVTM, CDR2 ANQGSEA. V was cut by 6 bases and J by 2 bases, with 14 bases left in between. This CDR3 spans 13 amino acids.

This chain joins TRBV4-1 and TRBJ1-5; tentative D call: TRBD1 (5 bases). CDR1 MGHRA and CDR2 YSYEKL come from the germline V gene. The germline V and J ends were trimmed by 0 bases and 4 bases, with 10 bases remaining between them. The CDR3 has 15 residues. CDR3 DNA sequence: TGCGCCAGCAGCCAAGACAACGGGGCGAATCAGCCCCAGCATTTT. Amino acid sequence: CASSQDNGANQPQHF.

The V call is TRBV27, the J call TRBJ2-7; 8 bases fit TRBD1. Germline V lookup: CDR1 MNHEY, CDR2 SMNVEV (reference sequence). J lost 2 bases, V lost 4 bases, and 13 bases had no gene match. The CDR3 is 17 amino acids. CDR3 protein: CASSSLHPTGVAYEQYF. The CDR3 DNA reads as TGTGCCAGCAGTTCCCTCCACCCGACAGGGGTAGCCTACGAGCAGTACTTC.

This clonotype has more than one count but fewer than ten. Here the CDR3 DNA reads TGTGCCAGCAGCGAAGGGGTACCAGTGCTCACAGATACGCAGTATTTT. Its protein product is CASSEGVPVLTDTQYF. V gene TRBV7-2 combines with J gene TRBJ2-3; the D gene is possibly TRBD1 (5 bases). CDR3 length: 16 residues. Germline loops: CDR1 SGHTA, CDR2 FQGNSA. V lost 5 bases to trimming and J lost 2 bases, with 17 bases between them.

This clonotype has a handful of counts. The chain is built from TRBV20-1 and TRBJ2-7, with D perhaps assigned TRBD1 or TRBD2 (5 bases each). V lost 6 bases to trimming and J lost 1 base, with 16 bases between them. CDR1 and CDR2 (germline): DFQATT, SNEGSKA (reference sequence). The CDR3 contains 14 residues. The DNA for the CDR3 is TGCAGTGCCTGGGGGATTATTAGATCCTACGAGCAGTACGTC. Its translation is CSAWGIIRSYEQYV.

J is TRBJ2-7 and V is TRBV14, with 7 bases aligning to TRBD1. The CDR3 runs 15 residues. V lost 0 bases and J lost 3; bases outside the gene matches: 5. Germline V gene lookup returns CDR1 SGHDN and CDR2 FVKESK. Here the CDR3 reads CASSQEFAGGYEQYF. DNA of the CDR3: TGTGCCAGCAGCCAAGAATTTGCAGGGGGCTACGAGCAGTACTTC.

This clonotype was counted between two and nine times. J is TRBJ2-1 and V is TRBV12-3 or TRBV12-4; no clear D gene. The V end lost 0 bases, the J end lost 15 bases, and 15 bases lay between the germline ends. The CDR3 totals 13 residues. CDR3 nucleotides: TGTGCCAGCAGTTTAGCGGGCCACCAGGAACCGTTCTTC. It translates to CASSLAGHQEPFF.

This clonotype was counted a few times. CDR3 amino acids: CASSYREVRGGVTEAFF. The CDR3 DNA is TGTGCCAGCAGTTACCGGGAGGTCCGTGGGGGAGTGACTGAAGCTTTCTTT. The V call is TRBV6-2 or TRBV6-3, the J call TRBJ1-1, with D possibly matching TRBD1 (5 bases). The length of the CDR3 is 17 residues. Trimming removed 2 bases at V and 5 bases at J, with 21 bases between. The germline V gene encodes CDR1 MNHEY and CDR2 SVGEGT.

In its sample, this clonotype was seen a few times. The CDR3 does not close with the conserved phenylalanine or tryptophan, likely indicating a read error. The CDR3 is CSVVGTGNTEAFY. The DNA for the CDR3 is TGCAGCGTTGTAGGGACAGGGAACACTGAAGCTTTCTAT. The J gene is TRBJ1-1, the V gene TRBV29-1; 8 bases fit TRBD1. V was clipped by 4 bases and J by 1 base; unmatched bases: 2. The CDR3 runs 13 residues. Per germline, CDR1 SQVTM and CDR2 ANQGSEA.

Written as DNA, the CDR3 is TGTGCCAGCTCACGGGAACTAGCGGGGGGGCTCTCCGAGCAGTACGTC. This translates into CASSRELAGGLSEQYV. The chain has TRBV18 and TRBJ2-7; 13 positions match TRBD2. The V and J ends lost 4 bases and 6 bases, in that order; junction bases with no gene match: 9. This CDR3 region has 16 residues. The germline V gene encodes CDR1 KGHSH and CDR2 LQKENI.

This clonotype was seen a handful of times. V and J are TRBV6-5 and TRBJ2-1; 9 bases map to TRBD1. Per germline, CDR1 MNHEY and CDR2 SVGAGI. The CDR3 totals 19 residues. Losses at the gene ends were 5 bases for V and 0 bases for J; bases not matched to a gene: 14. The CDR3 nucleotides are TGTGCCAGCAGTGGGACAGGGCGGTTGGCGGGGAGCTCCTACAATGAGCAGTTCTTC. It is translated as CASSGTGRLAGSSYNEQFF.

The CDR3 sequence is CASSHRRAESKNYGYTF. CDR3 nucleotides: TGTGCCAGCAGCCACCGCCGCGCGGAGAGTAAGAACTATGGCTACACCTTC. The chain links TRBV6-5 to TRBJ1-2; D is ambiguous. The V end was cut by 6 bases, the J end by 2 bases, with 22 bases between. Germline V gene sequence: CDR1 MNHEY, CDR2 SVGAGI. The CDR3 totals 17 residues.

This clonotype was recorded at least ten times. The chain couples TRBV4-1 to TRBJ1-4; D is undetermined. The CDR3 sequence is 12 residues long. Trimming took 1 base from V and 8 from J, leaving 5 bases between them. CDR1 is MGHRA, CDR2 YSYEKL, per germline. The CDR3: CASSQGKEKLFF. CDR3 in DNA: TGCGCCAGCAGCCAAGGGAAAGAAAAACTGTTTTTT.

This clonotype occurred a few times. The chain couples TRBV5-1 to TRBJ2-1; tentatively, D is TRBD1 (6 bases). This CDR3 has 13 residues. CDR1 is SGHRS and CDR2 is YFSETQ in the germline V gene. Trimming pared 7 bases from V and 6 bases from J, leaving 14 bases between. CDR3 nucleotides: TGCGCCAGCGGGGGACAATCAATCAATGAGCAGTTCTTC. Protein: CASGGQSINEQFF.

V gene TRBV19 combines with J gene TRBJ1-2; D gene unclear. CDR3 length equals 12 residues. Germline V gene lookup returns CDR1 LNHDA and CDR2 SQIVND (reference sequence). The ends were cut back, 3 bases at V and 3 bases at J, with 5 bases in the middle. The CDR3 protein is CASSILHYGYTF. CDR3 nucleotide sequence: TGTGCCAGTAGTATCCTGCACTATGGCTACACCTTC.

This clonotype was seen only a few times. Written as DNA, the CDR3 is TGTGCCAGCAGTTTCCCTGGTAGGATTGAAGCTTTCTTT. This codes for CASSFPGRIEAFF. The gene calls are TRBV12-3 or TRBV12-4 and TRBJ1-1; unclear D gene. The CDR3 is 13 residues long. V lost 3 bases, J lost 7 bases, and 12 bases lay in between.

Judged by abundance, this clonotype is medium-sized. This chain connects TRBV4-1 to TRBJ1-5; D not certain. Germline loops: CDR1 MGHRA, CDR2 YSYEKL. With 0 bases removed from V and 4 bases from J, the gap between germline ends came to 10 bases. The CDR3 is 15 amino acids. In DNA form, the CDR3 reads TGCGCCAGCAGCCAAGAGTTTGGAGCTAATCAGCCCCAGCATTTT. Translated: CASSQEFGANQPQHF.